This T cell receptor (beta chain) was found in a study of T cell changes during pregnancy in multiple sclerosis. The ends were cut back, 4 bases at V and 2 bases at J, with 9 bases in the middle. Germline V gene data show CDR1 as SGHAT and CDR2 as FQNNGV. This CDR3 is built from 13 residues. The protocol was immunoSEQ multiplex PCR, while the TCRdb copy is restricted to in-frame clones and leaves out a portion. The sample records some 66,000 clones, roughly 91% being singletons. The source was CD8+ T cells from peripheral blood mononuclear cells, collected before pregnancy. The source is a female donor with multiple sclerosis, enrolled in a pregnancy study. This chain joins TRBV11-2 and TRBJ2-7; D remains ambiguous. CDR3 region: CASSSGSTYEQYF. CDR3 bases: TGTGCCAGCAGCTCGGGTTCGACCTACGAGCAGTACTTC.